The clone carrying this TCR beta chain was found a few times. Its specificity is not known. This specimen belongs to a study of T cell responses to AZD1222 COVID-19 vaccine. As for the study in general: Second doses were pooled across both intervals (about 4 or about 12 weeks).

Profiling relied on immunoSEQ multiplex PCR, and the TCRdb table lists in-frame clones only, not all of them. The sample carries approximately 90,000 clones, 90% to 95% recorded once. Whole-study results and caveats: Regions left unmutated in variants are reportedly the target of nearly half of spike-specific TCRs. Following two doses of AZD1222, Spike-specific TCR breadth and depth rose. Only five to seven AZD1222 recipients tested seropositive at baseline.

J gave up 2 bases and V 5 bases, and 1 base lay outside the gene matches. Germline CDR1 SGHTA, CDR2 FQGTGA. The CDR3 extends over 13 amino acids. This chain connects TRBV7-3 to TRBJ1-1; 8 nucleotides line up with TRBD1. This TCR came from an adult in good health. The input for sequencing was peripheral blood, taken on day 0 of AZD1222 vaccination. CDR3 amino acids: CASSQGANTEAFF. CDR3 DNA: TGTGCCAGCAGCCAGGGGGCTAACACTGAAGCTTTCTTT.